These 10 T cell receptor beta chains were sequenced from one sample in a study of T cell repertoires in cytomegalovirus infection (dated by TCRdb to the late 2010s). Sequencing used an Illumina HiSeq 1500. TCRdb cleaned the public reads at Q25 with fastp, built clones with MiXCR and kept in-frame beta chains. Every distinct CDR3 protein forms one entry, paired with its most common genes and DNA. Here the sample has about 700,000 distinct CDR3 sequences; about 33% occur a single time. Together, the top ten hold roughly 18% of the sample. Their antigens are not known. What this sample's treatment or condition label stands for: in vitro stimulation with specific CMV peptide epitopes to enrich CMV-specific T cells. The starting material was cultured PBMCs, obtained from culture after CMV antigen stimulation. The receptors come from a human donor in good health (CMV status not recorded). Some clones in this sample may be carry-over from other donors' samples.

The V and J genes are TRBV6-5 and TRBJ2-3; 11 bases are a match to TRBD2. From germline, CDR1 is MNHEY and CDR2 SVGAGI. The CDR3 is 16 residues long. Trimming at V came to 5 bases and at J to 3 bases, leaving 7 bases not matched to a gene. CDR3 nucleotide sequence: TGTGCCAGCAGTCACGTCACTAGCGGGGGAACAGATACGCAGTATTTT. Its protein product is CASSHVTSGGTDTQYF.

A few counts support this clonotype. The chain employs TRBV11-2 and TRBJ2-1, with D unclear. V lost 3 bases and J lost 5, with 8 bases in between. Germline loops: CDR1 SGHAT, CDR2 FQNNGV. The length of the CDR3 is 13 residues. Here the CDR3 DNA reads TGTGCCAGCAGCTTTTCCGAGAACAATGAGCAGTTCTTC. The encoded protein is CASSFSENNEQFF.

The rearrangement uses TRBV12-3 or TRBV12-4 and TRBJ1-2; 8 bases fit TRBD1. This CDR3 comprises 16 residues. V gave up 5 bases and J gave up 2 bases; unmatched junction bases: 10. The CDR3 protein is CASSPGGAGSNYGYTF. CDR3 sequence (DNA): TGTGCCAGCAGTCCAGGGGGCGCGGGTTCGAACTATGGCTACACCTTC.

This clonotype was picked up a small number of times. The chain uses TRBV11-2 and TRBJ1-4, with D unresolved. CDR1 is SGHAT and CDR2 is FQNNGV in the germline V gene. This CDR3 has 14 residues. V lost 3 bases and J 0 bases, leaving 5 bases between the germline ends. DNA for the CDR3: TGTGCCAGCAGCTTTTGGGCAACTAATGAAAAACTGTTTTTT. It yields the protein CASSFWATNEKLFF.

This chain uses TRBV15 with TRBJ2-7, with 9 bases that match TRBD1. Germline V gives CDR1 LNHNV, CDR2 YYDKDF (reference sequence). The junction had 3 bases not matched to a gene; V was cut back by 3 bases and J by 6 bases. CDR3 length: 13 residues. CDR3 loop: CATSRDRGFEQYF. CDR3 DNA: TGTGCCACCAGCAGGGACAGGGGTTTCGAGCAGTACTTC.

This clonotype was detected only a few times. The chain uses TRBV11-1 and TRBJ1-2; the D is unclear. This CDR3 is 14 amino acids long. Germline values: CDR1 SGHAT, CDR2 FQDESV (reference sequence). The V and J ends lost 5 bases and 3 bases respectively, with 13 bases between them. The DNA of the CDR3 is TGTGCCAGCAGCACAGAAACTCAGTACTATGGCTACACCTTC. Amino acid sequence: CASSTETQYYGYTF.

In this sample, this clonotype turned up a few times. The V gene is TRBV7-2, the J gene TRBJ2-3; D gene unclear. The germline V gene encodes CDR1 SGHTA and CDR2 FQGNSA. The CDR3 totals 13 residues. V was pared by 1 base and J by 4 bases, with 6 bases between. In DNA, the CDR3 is TGTGCCAGCAGCTTAGTGATCTCAGATACGCAGTATTTT. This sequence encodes CASSLVISDTQYF.

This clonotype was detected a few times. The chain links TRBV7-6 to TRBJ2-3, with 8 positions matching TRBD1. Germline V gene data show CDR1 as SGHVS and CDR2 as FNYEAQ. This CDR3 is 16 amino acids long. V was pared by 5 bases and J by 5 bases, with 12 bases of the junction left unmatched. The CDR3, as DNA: TGTGCCAGCAGCCCGGTGGGACAGGCGATTCTAGATACGCAGTATTTT. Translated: CASSPVGQAILDTQYF. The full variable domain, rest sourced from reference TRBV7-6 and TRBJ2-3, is GAGVSQSPRYKVTKRGQDVALRCDPISGHVSLYWYRQALGQGPEFLTYFNYEAQQDKSGLPNDRFSAERPEGSISTLTIQRTEQRDSAMYRCASSPVGQAILDTQYFGPGTRLTVL.

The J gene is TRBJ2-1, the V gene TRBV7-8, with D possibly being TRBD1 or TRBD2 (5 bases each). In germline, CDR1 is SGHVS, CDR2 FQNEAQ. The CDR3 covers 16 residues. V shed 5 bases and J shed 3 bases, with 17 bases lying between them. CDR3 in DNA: TGTGCCAGCAGCCTTTTGAGGGGCTCGGACTACAATGAGCAGTTCTTC. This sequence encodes CASSLLRGSDYNEQFF.

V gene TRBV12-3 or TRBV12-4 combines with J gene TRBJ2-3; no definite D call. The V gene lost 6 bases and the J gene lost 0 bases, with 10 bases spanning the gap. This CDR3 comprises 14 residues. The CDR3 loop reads CASSASDSTDTQYF. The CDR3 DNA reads TGTGCCAGCAGCGCCTCGGACAGCACAGATACGCAGTATTTT.